One and the same sample provided the 9 T cell receptor beta chains below, sequenced in a study of monozygotic twins with inflammatory bowel disease. TCRdb derives one entry per CDR3 protein from the 5' RACE reads, leaving out DNA. The table counts around 370,000 distinct CDR3 sequences; just over 2.5% lies in the top ten. Input material: blood. These receptors originate from a human donor with ulcerative colitis or Crohn's disease, or a healthy co-twin of an affected twin (not recorded which).

The chain recombines TRBV7-2 with TRBJ1-4; TCRdb returns TRBD1, unconfirmable since there is no DNA. Germline V gives CDR1 SGHTA, CDR2 FQGNSA. The CDR3 has 15 amino acids. CDR3 loop: CASSKGSPRNEKLFF.

J is TRBJ2-3 and V is TRBV7-2; TCRdb returns TRBD1, unconfirmable since there is no DNA. The CDR3 has 15 amino acids. Germline loops: CDR1 SGHTA, CDR2 FQGNSA. CDR3 in amino acids: CASSQRDRGSDTQYF. Looking up the rest from reference TRBV7-2 and TRBJ2-3 gives the full variable domain: GAGVSQSPSNKVTEKGKDVELRCDPISGHTALYWYRQSLGQGLEFLIYFQGNSAPDKSGLPSDRFSAERTGGSVSTLTIQRTQQEDSAVYLCASSQRDRGSDTQYFGPGTRLTVL.

This chain joins TRBV4-3 and TRBJ2-6; without DNA, the TCRdb call of TRBD1 cannot be checked. Germline assignment: CDR1 LGHNA and CDR2 YSLEER. The CDR3 is 16 amino acids. The CDR3 sequence is CASSVRGGNGANVLTF.

The J gene is TRBJ2-7, the V gene TRBV5-1; TCRdb lists TRBD1, though no DNA is available to test this call. This CDR3 has 13 residues. Germline assignment: CDR1 SGHRS and CDR2 YFSETQ. The CDR3 protein is CASSLLDRYEQYF.

The chain joins TRBV5-1 to TRBJ2-3; TCRdb's D gene call, TRBD2, goes unchecked for lack of DNA. CDR3 size: 16 residues. The V gene's germline CDR1 is SGHRS and CDR2 YFSETQ. The CDR3 sequence: CASGPKRSTSTDTQYF. Full variable domain (missing parts from reference TRBV5-1 and TRBJ2-3): KAGVTQTPRYLIKTRGQQVTLSCSPISGHRSVSWYQQTPGQGLQFLFEYFSETQRNKGNFPGRFSGRQFSNSRSEMNVSTLELGDSALYLCASGPKRSTSTDTQYFGPGTRLTVL.

This sequence joins TRBV6-5 and TRBJ2-1; with no DNA, the TCRdb D assignment of TRBD2 cannot be verified. CDR1 MNHEY and CDR2 SVGAGI come from the germline V gene. This CDR3 has 19 amino acids. The CDR3 loop is CASSFSRGWRLAGKDEQFF.

The CDR3 region is CSARGARSYYEQYF. V is TRBV20-1 and J is TRBJ2-7. The germline CDR1 and CDR2 sequences are DFQATT and SNEGSKA (reference sequence). The CDR3 extends over 14 amino acids.

The rearrangement uses TRBV7-2 and TRBJ1-2. This CDR3 is built from 14 residues. The germline V gene has CDR1 SGHTA and CDR2 FQGNSA. The CDR3 here is CASSLGVGNYGYTF. The full variable domain, with the rest looked up from reference TRBV7-2 and TRBJ1-2, is GAGVSQSPSNKVTEKGKDVELRCDPISGHTALYWYRQSLGQGLEFLIYFQGNSAPDKSGLPSDRFSAERTGGSVSTLTIQRTQQEDSAVYLCASSLGVGNYGYTFGSGTRLTVV.

The rearrangement links TRBV25-1 to TRBJ2-7; TCRdb returns TRBD2, unconfirmable since there is no DNA. CDR3 length: 15 amino acids. CDR1 and CDR2 (germline): MGHDK, SYGVNS. CDR3 loop: CASSESWEWNYEKYF.